This T cell receptor (beta chain) emerged from a study of T cell responses to AZD1222 COVID-19 vaccine. Overall study results and limits: Within unmutated variant regions lay the reported targets of nearly half of spike-specific TCRs. Across spike, vaccine-associated CD4 TCRs were found, dominant at 160-218 and 743-854. Donors were mostly white British, more females; clonal diversity possibly underestimated. Repertoires were sampled only after the peak T cell response.

Assay used: immunoSEQ multiplex PCR; TCRdb lists only in-frame clones, some missing. Of 110,000 or so clones in the sample, approximately 92% were seen once. V was pared by 2 bases and J by 4 bases, with 8 bases between. In germline, CDR1 is MNHEY, CDR2 SVGEGT. CDR3 length equals 14 residues. Notes on this clone: Its antigen is not known.

The sequencing used peripheral blood, collected 28 days after the second dose of the MenACWY control vaccine. This sequence was found in an adult who received the MenACWY meningococcal vaccine as a control. V is TRBV6-2 or TRBV6-3 and J is TRBJ2-2; D is uncertain. CDR3 sequence (DNA): TGTGCCAGCAGTTACCAACGGGCCACCGGGGAGCTGTTTTTT. Encoded protein: CASSYQRATGELFF.